This T cell receptor (beta chain) was observed in a study of T cells after yellow fever vaccination. Regarding this clonotype: What it recognizes is unknown.

A 5'RACE template-switching step, the method used to make TCR cDNA, added a universal primer site and UMIs. Each CDR3 protein gets one entry after TCRdb re-called the 5' RACE reads with MiXCR. The data contain about 260,000 distinct CDR3 sequences, 13% of them singletons. This CDR3 is 14 amino acids long. Trimming at V came to 5 bases and at J to 4 bases, leaving 7 bases not matched to a gene. General study findings and limits: Only a small proportion of the clonotypes turned up in both the CD4 and the CD8 compartments, likely arising from convergent recombination.

This sequence was found in a man aged 25-40 years who received the YFV17D yellow fever vaccine. V usage is TRBV12-3 or TRBV12-4 and J usage is TRBJ1-2, with 7 bases fitting TRBD1. This specimen consisted of CD4+ T cells sorted from PBMCs, obtained 45 days after the yellow fever booster vaccination. The CDR3 region has the DNA TGTGCCAGCAGTGGGACAGCCTTGGGCTATGGCTACACCTTC. Translation gives CASSGTALGYGYTF.